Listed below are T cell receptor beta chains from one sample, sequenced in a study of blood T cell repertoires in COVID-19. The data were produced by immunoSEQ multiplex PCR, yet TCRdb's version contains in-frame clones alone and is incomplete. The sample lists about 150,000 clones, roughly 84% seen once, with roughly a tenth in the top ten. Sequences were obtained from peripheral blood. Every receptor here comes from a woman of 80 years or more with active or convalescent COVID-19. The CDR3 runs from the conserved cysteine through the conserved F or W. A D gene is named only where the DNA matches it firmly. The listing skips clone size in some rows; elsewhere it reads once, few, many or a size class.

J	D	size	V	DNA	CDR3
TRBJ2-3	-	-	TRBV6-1	TGTGCCAGCAGTGATGTCAGAGGAACAGATACGCAGTATTTT	CASSDVRGTDTQYF
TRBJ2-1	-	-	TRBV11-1	TGTGCCAGCAGCTTAGCTAGCGCCTCCTACAATGAGCAGTTCTTC	CASSLASASYNEQFF
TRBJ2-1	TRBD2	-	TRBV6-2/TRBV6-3	TGTGCCAGCAGTCGCCCTTTGAGTAGGCGGGAGGGTTGGAATGAGCAGTTCTTC	CASSRPLSRREGWNEQFF
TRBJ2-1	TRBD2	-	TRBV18	TGTGCCAGCTCGTATGACTCTATAGCGGGAGGGCTTAATGAGCAGTTCTTC	CASSYDSIAGGLNEQFF
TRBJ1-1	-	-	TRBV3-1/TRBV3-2	TGTGCCAGCAGCCTCCTTACACAGGGTCGAGGCACTGAAGCTTTCTTT	CASSLLTQGRGTEAFF
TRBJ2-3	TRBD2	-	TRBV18	TGTGCCAGCTCACCAATCATCGGACTAGCGGGAGAATTGACAGATACGCAGTATTTT	CASSPIIGLAGELTDTQYF
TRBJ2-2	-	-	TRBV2	TGTGCCAGCAGGTTAGCGGTGAGCGGGGAGCTGTTTTTT	CASRLAVSGELFF
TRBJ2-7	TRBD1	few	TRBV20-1	TGCAGTGCTAGTGCCGGGACAGGGGTCAACGAGCAGTACTTC	CSASAGTGVNEQYF
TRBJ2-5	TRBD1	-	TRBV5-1	TGCGCCAGCAGCTTGATCGGGACAGGGGAGACCCAGTACTTC	CASSLIGTGETQYF
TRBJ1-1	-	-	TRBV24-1	TGTGCCACCAGTGACGGGGGGGGCACTGAAGCTTTCTTT	CATSDGGGTEAFF
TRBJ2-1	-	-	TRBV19	TGTGCCAGTAGTACTAGCGTAACCTACAATGAGCAGTTCTTC	CASSTSVTYNEQFF
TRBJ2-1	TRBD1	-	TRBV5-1	TGCGCCAGCAGCCGGTACAGGGGTAGCTCCTACAATGAGCAGTTCTTC	CASSRYRGSSYNEQFF
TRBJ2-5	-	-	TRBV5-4	TGTGCCAGCAGCTTCTATGGGGCGGAGACCCAGTACTTC	CASSFYGAETQYF
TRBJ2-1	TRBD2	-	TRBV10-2	TGCGCCAGCAGTGATAGGACTAGCGGCTACAATGAGCAGTTCTTC	CASSDRTSGYNEQFF
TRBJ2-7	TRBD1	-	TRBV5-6	TGTGCCAGCAGCTCGCCGGGACAGGGGGCGGGAATGGTGTACTTC	CASSSPGQGAGMVYF
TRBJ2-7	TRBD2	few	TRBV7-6	TGTGCCAGCAGCCCCCAGCCAGCGGGAGGGTACGAGCAGTACTTC	CASSPQPAGGYEQYF
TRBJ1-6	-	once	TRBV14	TGTGCCAGCAGCCAAACAGATGGGTCACCCCTCCACTTT	CASSQTDGSPLHF
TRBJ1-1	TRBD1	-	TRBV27	TGTGCCAGCAGTCTCCTGGGACAGGGAAGGGGTACTGAAGCTTTCTTT	CASSLLGQGRGTEAFF
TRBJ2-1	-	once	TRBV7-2	TGTGCCAGCAGCCGGGGACAACGGATGTCCAATGAGCAGTTCTTC	CASSRGQRMSNEQFF
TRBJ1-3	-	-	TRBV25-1	TGTGCCAGCCGCTACTCTGGAAACACCATATATTTT	CASRYSGNTIYF
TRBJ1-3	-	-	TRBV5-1	TGCGCCAGCAGCTTGGCCCCGGGGAACTCTGGAAACACCATATATTTT	CASSLAPGNSGNTIYF
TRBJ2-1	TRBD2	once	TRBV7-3	TGTGCCAGCAGCTTATATAGCGGGAGAGGGAATGAGCAGTTCTTC	CASSLYSGRGNEQFF
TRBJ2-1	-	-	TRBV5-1	TGCGCCAGCAGCTTGGAGGCTAGCGTACAGTTCTTC	CASSLEASVQFF
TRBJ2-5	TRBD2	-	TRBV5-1	TGCGCCAGCAGCGCGGGACTAGCGGGAGGCGAGGAGACCCAGTACTTC	CASSAGLAGGEETQYF
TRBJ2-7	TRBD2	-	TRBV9	TGTGCCAGCAGCGCCAGAGGACTAGCGAACGACGAGCAGTACTTC	CASSARGLANDEQYF